This T cell receptor beta chain was obtained from a study of T cell responses to AZD1222 COVID-19 vaccine. Findings and limits, study-wide: Mostly white British, mostly female donors; authors suggested clonal diversity may be underestimated.

Germline-derived CDR1 and CDR2 are SEHNR and FQNEAQ (reference sequence). The junction had 3 bases not matched to a gene; V was cut back by 4 bases and J by 0 bases. The CDR3 covers 15 residues. In regard to this clone: Its antigen is undetermined.

Clones were sequenced by immunoSEQ multiplex PCR, and TCRdb holds only the in-frame ones, with some missing. This table has approximately 28,000 clones, about 90% appearing once. The chain carries TRBV7-9 and TRBJ2-3; 8 bases are a match to TRBD2. The source material was peripheral blood, sampled 28 days after the second AZD1222 dose. The receptor's source is an adult who received the AZD1222 COVID-19 vaccine. The CDR3 reads CASSSGLASTDTQYF. As DNA, the CDR3 is TGTGCCAGCAGCTCCGGACTAGCTAGCACAGATACGCAGTATTTT.